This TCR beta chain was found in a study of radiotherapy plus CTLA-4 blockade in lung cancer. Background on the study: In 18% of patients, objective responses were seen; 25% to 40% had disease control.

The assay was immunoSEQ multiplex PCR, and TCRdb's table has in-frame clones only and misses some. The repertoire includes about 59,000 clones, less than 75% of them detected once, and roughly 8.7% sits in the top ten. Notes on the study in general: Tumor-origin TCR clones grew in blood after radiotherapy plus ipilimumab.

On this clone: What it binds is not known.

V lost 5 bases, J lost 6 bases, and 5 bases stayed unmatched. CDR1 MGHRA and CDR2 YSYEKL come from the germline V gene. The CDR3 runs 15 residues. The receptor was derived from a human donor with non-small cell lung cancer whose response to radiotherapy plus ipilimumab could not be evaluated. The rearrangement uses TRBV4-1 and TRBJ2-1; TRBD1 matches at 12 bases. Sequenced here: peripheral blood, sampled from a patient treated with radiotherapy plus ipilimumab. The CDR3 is CASSLGQGAFNEQFF. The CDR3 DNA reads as TGCGCCAGCAGCTTGGGACAGGGGGCTTTCAATGAGCAGTTCTTC.